This T cell receptor (beta chain) was retrieved from a study of T-cell memory formation after mild COVID-19. Study-level information: Clustering of TCRs was largely donor specific.

TCRdb used MiXCR to reprocess the 5' RACE reads, holding one entry per CDR3 protein. This sample yields about 170,000 distinct CDR3 sequences, of which 10% to 15% are seen a single time; roughly 3.3% belongs to the top ten. Trimming stripped 1 base from V and 4 bases from J, with 8 bases between. Germline V gene data show CDR1 as SEHNR and CDR2 as FQNEAQ (reference sequence). The CDR3 is 15 residues long. Of note for this clonotype: The antigen remains undetermined.

Findings and limits, study-wide: Certain responding clones were present in pre-infection memory, suggesting participation of cross-reactive memory. Whether day 37 second-wave clones are SARS-CoV-2-specific was not confirmed.

The chain joins TRBV7-9 to TRBJ1-6; no firm D call. The material sequenced was PBMCs or a T cell subset sorted from them (not recorded which). The sequence derives from a man younger than 35 who had mild COVID-19 (a few samples of this study predate the infection). Cell type and time point are not known. This CDR3 reads CASSLEESYNSPLHF. The CDR3 nucleotides are TGTGCCAGCAGCTTAGAAGAGTCATATAATTCACCCCTCCACTTT.